These T cell receptor beta chains were read from a single sample in a study of siplizumab effects on memory and regulatory T cells. Profiled with immunoSEQ multiplex PCR; TCRdb holds only in-frame clones, not every one. The table shows tens of thousands of clones, with approximately 95% occurring only once. Specimen: non-Treg CD4+ T cells sorted from blood. Receptor source: a human donor in good health. Each CDR3 is given with its conserved first and last residue. The D gene is left open where the match is weak. Clone size is given for some rows only: seen once, a few or many times, or a class if the clone is expanded.

>TRBD2|TRBV7-2|.|TRBJ2-1
TGTGCCAGCAGCTTAGTGGGAGGGCCCTACAATGAGCAGTTCTTC
CASSLVGGPYNEQFF
>.|TRBV5-1|.|TRBJ2-3
TGCGCCAGCAGCTTGGTCCCCCCACCCAGCACAGATACGCAGTATTTT
CASSLVPPPSTDTQYF
>.|TRBV7-2|.|TRBJ2-7
TGTGCCAGCAGCCTCGGGAGTGGACTGTACTTC
CASSLGSGLYF
>.|TRBV30|.|TRBJ1-2
TGTGCCGGGAGGGATTCCAGGGGCTACACCTTC
CAGRDSRGYTF
>.|TRBV7-3|once|TRBJ2-5
TGTGCCAGCAGCGAAGGGGGGTTCCAAGAGACCCAGTACTTC
CASSEGGFQETQYF
>.|TRBV25-1|.|TRBJ2-3
TGTGCCAGCAGTGAATTGGGCCCAGATACGCAGTATTTT
CASSELGPDTQYF
>.|TRBV5-1|.|TRBJ2-7
TGCGCCAGCAGCCCACGCCTCCCGCAGGGACCGAAGGATACAGAGCAGTACTTC
CASSPRLPQGPKDTEQYF
>.|TRBV6-6|.|TRBJ1-1
TGTGCCAGCAGTTACTCGACAGGTCAGGGCGGACGGGAAGCTTTCTTT
CASSYSTGQGGREAFF
>.|TRBV10-3|.|TRBJ2-7
TGTGCCATCAGTCGAGACTCCTACGAGCAGTACTTC
CAISRDSYEQYF
>.|TRBV6-6|.|TRBJ1-3
TGTGCCAGCAGTTACACAGGATCTGGAAACACCATATATTTT
CASSYTGSGNTIYF